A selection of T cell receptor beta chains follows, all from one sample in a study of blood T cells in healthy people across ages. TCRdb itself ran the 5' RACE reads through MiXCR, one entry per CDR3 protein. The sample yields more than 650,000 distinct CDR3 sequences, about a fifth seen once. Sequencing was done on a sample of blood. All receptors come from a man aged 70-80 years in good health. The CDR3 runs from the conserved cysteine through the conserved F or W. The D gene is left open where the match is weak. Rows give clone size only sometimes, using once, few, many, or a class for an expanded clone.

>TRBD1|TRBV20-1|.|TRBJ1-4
TGCAGTGCTAGAGATCCTCAGGGGGCTGGGGAAAAACTGTTTTTT
CSARDPQGAGEKLFF
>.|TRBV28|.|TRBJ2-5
TGTGCCAGCAGTGATCTAGGGACCGAGGCCGAAGAGACCCAGTACTTC
CASSDLGTEAEETQYF
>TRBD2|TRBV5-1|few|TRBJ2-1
TGCGCCAGCAGCTTGTTTAGCGGGGGGGCCATCGAGCAGTTCTTC
CASSLFSGGAIEQFF
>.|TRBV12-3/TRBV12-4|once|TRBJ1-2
TGTGCCAGCAGTTTAAGTCCGGGGTGGAGCTATGGCTACACCTTC
CASSLSPGWSYGYTF
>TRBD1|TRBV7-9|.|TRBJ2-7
TGTGCCAGCAGCTTTTATGGGCAGGGGGCGGTGGAGCAGTACTTC
CASSFYGQGAVEQYF
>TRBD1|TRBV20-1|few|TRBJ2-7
TGCAGTGCAACCGGACAGGCGAAGAACGAGCAGTACTTC
CSATGQAKNEQYF
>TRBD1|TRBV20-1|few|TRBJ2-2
TGCAGTGCTGAGACAGGGGAATACACCGGGGAGCTGTTTTTT
CSAETGEYTGELFF
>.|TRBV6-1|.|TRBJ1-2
TGTGCCAGCAGTGAATTTGGCAGGGACCCCAACTATGGCTACACCTTC
CASSEFGRDPNYGYTF
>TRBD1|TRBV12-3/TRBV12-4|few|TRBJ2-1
TGTGCCAGCAGGCCGGGACAGGGTGTGAATGAGCAGTTCTTC
CASRPGQGVNEQFF
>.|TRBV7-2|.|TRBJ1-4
TGTGCCAGCAGCCCCCGGAGGGGCGATGAAAAACTGTTTTTT
CASSPRRGDEKLFF
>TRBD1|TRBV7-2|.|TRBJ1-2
TGTGCCAGCAGCTTAGGGGACAGATTTAGCTATGGCTACACCTTC
CASSLGDRFSYGYTF
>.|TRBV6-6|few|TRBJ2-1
TGTGCCAGCGCCGGTATGGATGAGCAGTTCTTC
CASAGMDEQFF
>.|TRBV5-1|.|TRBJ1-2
TGCGCCAGCAGCTTGGCCTTCCTTGGAGGGAACTATGGCTACACCTTC
CASSLAFLGGNYGYTF
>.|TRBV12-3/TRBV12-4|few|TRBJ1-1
TGTGCCAGCAGCAGGACACACACTGAAGCTTTCTTT
CASSRTHTEAFF
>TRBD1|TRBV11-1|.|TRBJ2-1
TGCGCCAGCAGACGAACAGGGGCATCCTACAATGAGCAGTTCTTC
CASRRTGASYNEQFF
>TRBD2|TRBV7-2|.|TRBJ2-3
TGTGCCAGCAGCCAAAGCGGGATCTTCACAGATACGCAGTATTTT
CASSQSGIFTDTQYF
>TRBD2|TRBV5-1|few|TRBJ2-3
TGCGCCAGCAGCTTGGAGCGGGGGGGCGAGAGCACAGATACGCAGTATTTT
CASSLERGGESTDTQYF
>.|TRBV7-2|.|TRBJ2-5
TGTGCCAGCAGCTTATTTGTCTCCGCTGTTGGGGAGACCCAGTACTTC
CASSLFVSAVGETQYF
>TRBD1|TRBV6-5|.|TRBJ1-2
TGTGCCAGCAGTTACTCCGGGACAGTTGGTGGCTACACCTTC
CASSYSGTVGGYTF
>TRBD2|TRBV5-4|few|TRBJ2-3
TGTGCCAGCAGCTTACCCGTAGCGGGGATTGATACGCAGTATTTT
CASSLPVAGIDTQYF
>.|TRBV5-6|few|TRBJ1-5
TGTGCCAGCAGCTTCTTAGGTGAAGCTCAGCCCCAGCATTTT
CASSFLGEAQPQHF
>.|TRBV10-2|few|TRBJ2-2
TGCGCCAGCATTCGAGGGGGGGGCAGCACCGGGGAGCTGTTTTTT
CASIRGGGSTGELFF
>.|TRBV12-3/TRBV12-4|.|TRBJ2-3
TGTGCCAGCAGTTGGCAGTCTAGCGCAGATGCGCAGTATTTT
CASSWQSSADAQYF
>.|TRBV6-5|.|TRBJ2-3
TGTGCCAGCAAAGGGGGGAAGTTAGCACGCACAGATACGCAGTATTTT
CASKGGKLARTDTQYF
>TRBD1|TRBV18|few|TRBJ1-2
TGTGCCAGCTCACCATTGGGACAGGCCTATGGCTACACCTTC
CASSPLGQAYGYTF
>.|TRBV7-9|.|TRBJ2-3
TGTGCCAGCAGCTCAGTAGGTGCCCCCACAGATACGCAGTATTTT
CASSSVGAPTDTQYF
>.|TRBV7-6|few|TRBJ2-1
TGTGCCAGCAGCTTAGCGTGTGGTTATGAGCAGTTCTTC
CASSLACGYEQFF
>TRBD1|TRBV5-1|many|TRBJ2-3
TGCGCCAGCAGCTTGGAGGGGACAGGGGGCACAGATACGCAGTATTTT
CASSLEGTGGTDTQYF
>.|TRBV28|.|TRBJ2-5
TGTGCCAGCAATCAAGAGACCCAGTACTTC
CASNQETQYF
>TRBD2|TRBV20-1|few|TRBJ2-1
TGCAGTACCTCGGGACTAGCGGGGATTGAGCAGTTCTTC
CSTSGLAGIEQFF
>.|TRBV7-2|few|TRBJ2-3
TGTGCCAGCAGCTTGTTCGGGGATACTAGCACAGATACGCGGTATTTT
CASSLFGDTSTDTRYF
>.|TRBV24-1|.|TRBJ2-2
TGTGCCACCAGTGATTACGAAACAGCGAAGACCGGGGAGCTGTTTTTT
CATSDYETAKTGELFF
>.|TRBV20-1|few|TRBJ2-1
TGCAGTGCTCCACAGGGTTGGGATGAGCAGTTCTTC
CSAPQGWDEQFF
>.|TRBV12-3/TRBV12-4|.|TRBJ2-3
TGTGCCAGCAGTCCAACAAGGCCGGATACGCAGTATTTT
CASSPTRPDTQYF
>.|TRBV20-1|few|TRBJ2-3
TGCAGTGCTAAGGTGTCCTCTTGGGCGTACACAGATACGCAGTATTTT
CSAKVSSWAYTDTQYF
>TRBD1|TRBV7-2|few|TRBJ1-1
TGTGCCAGCAGCCTACAGGGGGCGGATGGAACTGAAGCTTTCTTT
CASSLQGADGTEAFF
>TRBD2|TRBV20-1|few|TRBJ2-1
TGCAGTGCTACCCCCGGGGGGTCTTTCGGGAATGAGCAGTTCTTC
CSATPGGSFGNEQFF
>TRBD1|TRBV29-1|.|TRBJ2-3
TGCAGCGGCAGACAGGGTGTGGGCACAGATACGCAGTATTTT
CSGRQGVGTDTQYF
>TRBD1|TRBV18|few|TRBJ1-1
TGTGCCAGCTCACCAAGACAGGGGGTGAGCACTGAAGCTTTCTTT
CASSPRQGVSTEAFF
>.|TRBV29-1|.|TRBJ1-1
TGCAGCGTTGCGGAGGGTGGGGACACTGAAGCTTTCTTT
CSVAEGGDTEAFF
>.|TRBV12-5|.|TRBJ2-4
TGTGCTAGTGGTCTTGGACACAAAAACATTCAGTACTTC
CASGLGHKNIQYF
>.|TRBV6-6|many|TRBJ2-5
TGTGCCAGCAGTTACTCACAGGTCCGAGAGACCCAGTACTTC
CASSYSQVRETQYF
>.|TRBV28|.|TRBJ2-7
TGTGCCAGCAGTTTTCGGGACACAAGCTCCTACGAGCAGTACTTC
CASSFRDTSSYEQYF
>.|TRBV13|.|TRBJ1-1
TGTGCCAGCAGCCCACGCCGGACAAGGAACACTGAAGCTTTCTTT
CASSPRRTRNTEAFF
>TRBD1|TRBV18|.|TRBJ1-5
TGTGCCAGCTCACCAATGGGTACAGGGGGCCATCAGCCCCAGCATTTT
CASSPMGTGGHQPQHF
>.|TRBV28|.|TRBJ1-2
TGTGCCAGCAGGATTTCGGGTTGGGGCTACACCTTC
CASRISGWGYTF
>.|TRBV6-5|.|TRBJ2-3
TGTGCCAGCACTAAGAGACTAGCAGGGGGGCCAGATACGCAGTATTTT
CASTKRLAGGPDTQYF
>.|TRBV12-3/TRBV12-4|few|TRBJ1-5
TGTGCCAGCAGGAGGGGCGGGAATAGCAATCAGCCCCAGCATTTT
CASRRGGNSNQPQHF
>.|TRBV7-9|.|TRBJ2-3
TGTGCCAGCAGCTTAACGATAGGGCGGGATACGCAGTATTTT
CASSLTIGRDTQYF
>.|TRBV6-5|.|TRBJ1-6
TGTGCCAGCAGTTACTCTCCCAGGCAGACCTCACCCCTCCACTTT
CASSYSPRQTSPLHF
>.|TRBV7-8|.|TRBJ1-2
TGTGCCAGCAGCTCCTTCCCGGGGACGGGTGGCTACACCTTC
CASSSFPGTGGYTF
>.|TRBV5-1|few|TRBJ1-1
TGCGCCAGCAGCAATAAGGGAGGGGGGGCAGCTTTCTTT
CASSNKGGGAAFF
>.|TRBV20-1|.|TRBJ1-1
TGCAGTGCGCCAAAGAGGGCCAACGCTGAAGCTTTCTTT
CSAPKRANAEAFF
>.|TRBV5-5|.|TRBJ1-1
TGTGCCAGCAGCCCTAGGACACAGGAGAACACTGGAGCTTTCTTT
CASSPRTQENTGAFF
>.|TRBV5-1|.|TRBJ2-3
TGCGCCACCAGCCTCAGACCGGAGAGCACAGATACGCAGTATTTT
CATSLRPESTDTQYF
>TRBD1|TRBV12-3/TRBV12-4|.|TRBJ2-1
TGTGCCAGCAGTTCCCAGGGGGCTGAATACAATGAGCAGTTCTTC
CASSSQGAEYNEQFF
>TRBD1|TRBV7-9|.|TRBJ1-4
TGTGCCAGCAGCCTAATCGGACAGGGGGAAAAACTGTTTTTT
CASSLIGQGEKLFF
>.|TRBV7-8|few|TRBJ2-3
TGTGCCAGCAGCGACAGTGGGGCCACAGATACGCAGTATTTT
CASSDSGATDTQYF
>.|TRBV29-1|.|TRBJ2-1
TGCAGCGTTGAAAAAGTCCTAGCCAATGAGCAGTTCTTC
CSVEKVLANEQFF